Listed below are T cell receptor beta chains from one sample, sequenced in a study of cytomegalovirus exposure and HLA in healthy donors. Some clones are missing from TCRdb's copy, which holds only in-frame ones; the method was immunoSEQ multiplex PCR. The table has roughly 110,000 clones, approximately 80% seen once. The sample taken for sequencing was PBMCs. These receptors were obtained from a man in his 60s in good health and CMV-seronegative. The CDR3 runs from the conserved cysteine through the conserved F or W. A D gene is named only where the DNA matches it firmly. Clone sizes are given selectively: once, few, many, or a class where the clone is expanded.

clone size	J gene	D gene	V gene	CDR3 protein	CDR3 DNA
.	TRBJ1-2	.	TRBV28	CASLQESYGYTF	TGTGCCAGCTTACAGGAATCCTATGGCTACACCTTC
.	TRBJ2-7	TRBD2	TRBV7-2	CASSPRSGASSYEQYF	TGTGCCAGCAGCCCAAGGAGCGGGGCGTCCTCCTACGAGCAGTACTTC
.	TRBJ1-2	TRBD1	TRBV30	CAWSVQGPNGYTF	TGTGCCTGGAGTGTACAGGGGCCGAATGGCTACACCTTC
.	TRBJ1-6	.	TRBV6-1	CASSQGRSSYNSPLHF	TGTGCCAGCAGTCAAGGAAGGAGCTCCTATAATTCACCCCTCCACTTT
.	TRBJ2-7	.	TRBV30	CAWSDDWATTYEQYF	TGTGCCTGGTCGGATGATTGGGCGACGACCTACGAGCAGTACTTC
.	TRBJ1-4	.	TRBV2	CASRGPRVNEKLFF	TGTGCCAGCAGAGGGCCGAGGGTTAATGAAAAACTGTTTTTT
.	TRBJ1-5	.	TRBV28	CASSSAGNQPQHF	TGTGCCAGCAGTTCGGCGGGCAATCAGCCCCAGCATTTT
once	TRBJ2-3	.	TRBV10-1	CARRTRLAGQGSDTQYF	TGCGCCAGGAGAACCAGACTAGCGGGACAGGGGTCAGATACGCAGTATTTT
.	TRBJ1-4	.	TRBV2	CASNTLGFNEKLFF	TGTGCCAGCAATACATTGGGCTTTAATGAAAAACTGTTTTTT
.	TRBJ1-2	TRBD1	TRBV28	CASSLIQGNYGYTF	TGTGCCAGCAGTTTAATACAGGGGAACTATGGCTACACCTTC
.	TRBJ2-5	TRBD2	TRBV7-2	CASSSRGEVESQYF	TGTGCCAGCAGCTCGCGGGGGGAGGTCGAGTCCCAGTACTTC
once	TRBJ1-2	.	TRBV4-2	CASSQGMQGNYGYTF	TGTGCCAGCAGCCAAGGGATGCAGGGGAACTATGGCTACACCTTC
.	TRBJ1-5	TRBD1	TRBV7-3	CASSSDRGEPQHF	TGTGCCAGCAGCTCCGACAGGGGCGAGCCCCAGCATTTT
.	TRBJ1-2	.	TRBV4-3	CASSQDRGGPRYGYTF	TGCGCCAGCAGCCAAGATCGCGGGGGCCCAAGATATGGCTACACCTTC
.	TRBJ1-2	TRBD1	TRBV7-2	CASSARGQDYGYTF	TGTGCCAGCAGTGCAAGGGGGCAGGACTATGGCTACACCTTC
.	TRBJ2-1	TRBD1	TRBV7-9	CASSLLGGTGVSGEQFF	TGTGCCAGCAGCTTACTAGGGGGGACAGGGGTGAGTGGTGAGCAGTTCTTC
.	TRBJ2-1	.	TRBV10-3	CAIRAGGGASYNEQFF	TGTGCCATCAGGGCCGGTGGGGGGGCATCCTACAATGAGCAGTTCTTC